This T cell receptor beta chain was captured in a study of blood T cells in healthy people across ages. Through a sample-barcoded 5' primer and a J-beta primer mix, a second PCR was run for roughly 7 to 11 cycles. TCRdb itself ran the 5' RACE reads through MiXCR, one entry per CDR3 protein. The sample lists about 1 million distinct CDR3 sequences; almost 25% were seen once. This clonotype came up a few times. Trimming at V came to 4 bases and at J to 3 bases, leaving 8 bases not matched to a gene. Germline assignment: CDR1 LGHNA and CDR2 YNFKEQ. The length of the CDR3 is 16 residues. A further study also used this sample, focusing on T cells of mothers and their children.

The sequencing sample was made of blood. This receptor was taken from a girl aged 2-10 years in good health. The chain uses TRBV4-2 and TRBJ1-5; 8 bases line up with TRBD1. CDR3 DNA: TGTGCCAGCAGCCCGAGGCTGGGACAGGACAATCAGCCCCAGCATTTT. Its translation: CASSPRLGQDNQPQHF.